This entry lists 27 T cell receptor beta chains sequenced from one sample in a study of cytomegalovirus exposure and HLA in healthy donors. Vbeta (60) and Jbeta (13) primers were used in the PCR. Some clones are missing from TCRdb's copy, which holds only in-frame ones; the method was immunoSEQ multiplex PCR. The table records 130,000 or so clones, approximately 74% of them present only once. The sequenced material came from PBMCs. These receptors were taken from a man aged 35 to 55 in good health and CMV-seropositive.

The chain couples TRBV19 to TRBJ2-1, with 10 nucleotides matching TRBD2. The germline V gene encodes CDR1 LNHDA and CDR2 SQIVND (reference sequence). The CDR3 contains 16 residues. V trimming: 1 base; J trimming: 3 bases; junction bases outside the gene matches: 3. Here the CDR3 reads CASSIGVAGGYNEQFF. For the CDR3, the DNA is TGTGCCAGTAGTATAGGGGTAGCGGGAGGCTACAATGAGCAGTTCTTC.

The chain joins TRBV7-2 to TRBJ2-7, with D perhaps TRBD1 (5 bases). Per the germline V gene, CDR1 is SGHTA and CDR2 is FQGNSA. The CDR3 consists of 14 residues. Between the trimmed V and J ends, which lost 5 bases and 2 bases, there was a span of 13 bases. CDR3 amino acids: CASSRRWGPYEQYF. CDR3 sequence (DNA): TGTGCCAGCAGCCGCCGGTGGGGCCCCTACGAGCAGTACTTC.

The chain combines TRBV15 with TRBJ2-1; 8 nucleotides agree with TRBD1. The ends lost 7 bases at V and 9 bases at J; junction bases unmatched: 14. There are 15 residues in the CDR3. Germline V gives CDR1 LNHNV, CDR2 YYDKDF (reference sequence). The CDR3 DNA sequence: TGTGCCACCAAACTCGCAGGGGGCGGAAAGTCTGAGCAGTTCTTC. This translates into CATKLAGGGKSEQFF. The whole variable domain, filled in from reference TRBV15 and TRBJ2-1, reads DAMVIQNPRYQVTQFGKPVTLSCSQTLNHNVMYWYQQKSSQAPKLLFHYYDKDFNNEADTPDNFQSRRPNTSFCFLDIRSPGLGDTAMYLCATKLAGGGKSEQFFGPGTRLTVL.

V is TRBV5-5 and J is TRBJ2-1; 7 bases align to TRBD1. Germline V gene lookup returns CDR1 SGHKS and CDR2 YYEKEE (reference sequence). CDR3 length: 15 residues. Trimming removed 0 bases from V and 2 bases from J; junction bases left unmatched: 2. CDR3 in amino acids: CASSLGQGPYNEQFF. In DNA, the CDR3 is TGTGCCAGCAGCTTGGGACAGGGCCCCTACAATGAGCAGTTCTTC.

The chain couples TRBV7-9 to TRBJ1-5; the match to TRBD1 covers 9 bases. This CDR3 comprises 17 residues. The trim removed 2 bases at V and 3 bases at J, leaving 8 bases unmatched. The germline V gene has CDR1 SEHNR and CDR2 FQNEAQ (reference sequence). In DNA, the CDR3 is TGTGCCAGCAGCTTATCGTGGGACAGGGAAACCAATCAGCCCCAGCATTTT. It is translated as CASSLSWDRETNQPQHF.

A few counts support this clone. This rearrangement joins TRBV13 to TRBJ2-3; the match to TRBD2 covers 14 bases. This CDR3 spans 16 amino acids. V lost 5 bases, J lost 3 bases, and 4 bases stayed unmatched. Germline loops: CDR1 PRHDT, CDR2 FYEKMQ (reference sequence). The CDR3 coding sequence is TGTGCCAGCAGCAACCGACTAGCGGGAGGGACAGATACGCAGTATTTT. The encoded protein is CASSNRLAGGTDTQYF.

The chain is built from TRBV28 and TRBJ2-7, with D possibly TRBD2 on 6 matching bases. CDR3 length: 11 amino acids. Trimming left V 6 bases short and J 8 bases short, with 11 bases between. Germline lookup yields CDR1 MDHEN and CDR2 SYDVKM. The CDR3 DNA follows: TGTGCCAGCAGGGAGGGGCCCAAGCAGTACTTC. Amino acid sequence: CASREGPKQYF.

The chain combines TRBV7-2 with TRBJ2-3, with TRBD1 matching 9 bases. The CDR3 length is 17 residues. Per the germline V gene, CDR1 is SGHTA and CDR2 is FQGNSA. J lost 4 bases, V lost 7 bases, and 15 bases had no gene match. The CDR3 here is CASTLLNPGQGADTQYF. As DNA, the CDR3 is TGTGCCAGCACCCTACTCAACCCGGGACAGGGTGCAGATACGCAGTATTTT.

The V call is TRBV28, the J call TRBJ1-2; maybe TRBD1 (5 bases). Germline CDR1 is MDHEN and CDR2 is SYDVKM. The CDR3 covers 18 residues. The V end was cut by 5 bases, the J end by 4 bases, with 26 bases between. CDR3 nucleotide sequence: TGTGCCAGCAGTCCCAACCCGGGACTCCTTCTCGGCGGCTATGGCTACACCTTC. Amino acids: CASSPNPGLLLGGYGYTF.

This clone was seen only a few times. Other nucleotide sequences from this sample produce the same CDR3. The gene calls are TRBV19 and TRBJ1-5, with 10 bases fitting TRBD1. Trimming removed 3 bases from V and 6 bases from J; junction bases left unmatched: 2. The CDR3 has 14 residues. CDR1 is LNHDA and CDR2 is SQIVND in the germline V gene (reference sequence). The CDR3 coding sequence is TGTGCCAGTAGTATCCGGGACAGGGGTCAGCCCCAGCATTTT. This codes for CASSIRDRGQPQHF.

This sequence joins TRBV30 and TRBJ2-2, with TRBD2 identical over 7 bases. The germline gives CDR1 GTSNPN, CDR2 SVGIG (reference sequence). The length of the CDR3 is 14 residues. The V gene end was trimmed by 5 bases and the J gene end by 4 bases; junction bases not matched to a gene: 7. CDR3: CAWRPGLLTGELFF. In DNA, the CDR3 is TGTGCCTGGCGACCGGGACTACTCACCGGGGAGCTGTTTTTT.

This clone was seen only a few times. The J gene is TRBJ1-1, the V gene TRBV28; D unresolved. This CDR3 has 13 amino acids. Trimming removed 4 bases at V and 5 bases at J, with 11 bases between. Germline V gene lookup returns CDR1 MDHEN and CDR2 SYDVKM. The CDR3, as DNA: TGTGCCAGCAGTTCGAGAGGAGTAACTGAAGCTTTCTTT. Translation: CASSSRGVTEAFF. The complete variable domain, with remaining parts taken from reference TRBV28 and TRBJ1-1, reads DVKVTQSSRYLVKRTGEKVFLECVQDMDHENMFWYRQDPGLGLRLIYFSYDVKMKEKGDIPEGYSVSREKKERFSLILESASTNQTSMYLCASSSRGVTEAFFGQGTRLTVV.

The chain employs TRBV6-1 and TRBJ2-2; 10 bases are shared with TRBD2. J was trimmed by 6 bases and V by 8 bases; bases with no gene match: 6. Germline CDR1 and CDR2: MNHNS and SASEGT. CDR3 length equals 14 residues. CDR3 region: CASLASGSAGELFF. The DNA of the CDR3 is TGTGCCAGCTTGGCTAGCGGGAGTGCCGGGGAGCTGTTTTTT.

J is TRBJ2-5 and V is TRBV6-6; 8 bases are a match to TRBD1. The J call is in doubt because the DNA end fits TRBJ2-7 better. Germline V lookup: CDR1 MNHNY, CDR2 SVGAGI (reference sequence). CDR3 length equals 14 residues. In nucleotides, the CDR3 is TGTGCCAGCAGCCCCCAGACAGGGGAAGACGAGCAGTACTTC. Its translation: CASSPQTGEDEQYF.

The V and J genes are TRBV5-1 and TRBJ2-1; TRBD2 is a possible D gene (5 bases). The ends were cut back, 0 bases at V and 2 bases at J, with 9 bases in the middle. CDR3 length: 15 residues. CDR1 SGHRS and CDR2 YFSETQ come from the germline V gene. The CDR3 sequence is CASSLGSSPYNEQFF. CDR3 bases: TGCGCCAGCAGCTTGGGTTCTAGCCCCTACAATGAGCAGTTCTTC.

The V gene is TRBV7-6, the J gene TRBJ2-7; D unclear. The germline gives CDR1 SGHVS, CDR2 FNYEAQ. V shed 2 bases and J shed 6 bases, with 14 bases lying between them. The CDR3 is made up of 14 amino acids. The CDR3 here is CASSLIEAPSEQYF. The CDR3 region has the DNA TGTGCCAGCAGCTTAATAGAGGCCCCTAGCGAGCAGTACTTC.

The table lists this clone with a count of one. The rearrangement uses TRBV29-1 and TRBJ2-1; TRBD2 agrees at 12 bases. The CDR3 loop spans 13 amino acids. The V segment lost 6 bases and the J segment 7 bases; nucleotides outside the gene matches: 4. The germline V gene encodes CDR1 SQVTM and CDR2 ANQGSEA. In DNA, the CDR3 is TGCAGCGTGGGAACTAGCGGGAGGAATGAGCAGTTCTTC. It translates to CSVGTSGRNEQFF.

A note on this clone: Other DNA variants within this sample encode the same CDR3. The rearrangement joins TRBV28 to TRBJ2-1; no firm D call. Per the germline V gene, CDR1 is MDHEN and CDR2 is SYDVKM. The V gene lost 5 bases and the J gene lost 4 bases, with 6 bases spanning the gap. This CDR3 region has 12 residues. The CDR3 nucleotides read TGTGCCAGCAGTCAGACTTACAATGAGCAGTTCTTC. It is translated as CASSQTYNEQFF.

This chain links TRBV28 with TRBJ1-2; no firm D call. Germline loops: CDR1 MDHEN, CDR2 SYDVKM. V was cut by 6 bases and J by 2 bases, with 13 bases left in between. The CDR3 totals 14 residues. In DNA form, the CDR3 reads TGTGCCAGCAGCCCCCCTCCCCCCAACTATGGCTACACCTTC. It yields the protein CASSPPPPNYGYTF.

The chain has TRBV28 and TRBJ1-5, with 7 bases identical to TRBD1. The V and J ends lost 9 bases and 4 bases, in that order; junction bases with no gene match: 3. The germline V gene encodes CDR1 MDHEN and CDR2 SYDVKM. This CDR3 contains 12 residues. This chain's CDR3 is CASETGNQPQHF. CDR3 DNA sequence: TGTGCCAGTGAGACAGGGAATCAGCCCCAGCATTTT.

This clone is medium-sized. The V and J genes are TRBV19 and TRBJ2-1; the match to TRBD2 covers 12 bases. The CDR3 has 15 residues. The germline V gene encodes CDR1 LNHDA and CDR2 SQIVND (reference sequence). V lost 7 bases to trimming and J lost 4 bases; unmatched junction nucleotides: 5. CDR3 nucleotides: TGTGCCAGTACCGCTAGCGGGGGGGCGTACAATGAGCAGTTCTTC. Translation: CASTASGGAYNEQFF.

V gene TRBV2 combines with J gene TRBJ1-1; D gene ambiguous. The V end was cut by 11 bases, the J end by 0 bases, with 7 bases between. The germline V gene has CDR1 SNHLY and CDR2 FYNNEI. This CDR3 is 11 amino acids long. The CDR3 loop reads CASGMNTEAFF. The DNA for the CDR3 is TGTGCCTCGGGGATGAACACTGAAGCTTTCTTT. Together with reference TRBV2 and TRBJ1-1, the CDR3 gives the full variable domain: EPEVTQTPSHQVTQMGQEVILRCVPISNHLYFYWYRQILGQKVEFLVSFYNNEISEKSEIFDDQFSVERPDGSNFTLKIRSTKLEDSAMYFCASGMNTEAFFGQGTRLTVV.

V and J are TRBV5-8 and TRBJ2-1; 12 bases map to TRBD2. The CDR3 consists of 17 residues. Per the germline V gene, CDR1 is SGHTS and CDR2 is YDEGEE. V was pared by 5 bases and J by 7 bases, with 13 bases of the junction left unmatched. The CDR3 sequence: CASRMTPLAGGRNEQFF. The CDR3 bases are TGTGCCAGCAGGATGACGCCCCTAGCGGGGGGGCGAAATGAGCAGTTCTTC. The complete variable domain, with remaining parts taken from reference TRBV5-8 and TRBJ2-1, reads EAGVTQSPTHLIKTRGQQATLRCSPISGHTSVYWYQQALGLGLQFLLWYDEGEERNRGNFPPRFSGRQFPNYSSELNVNALELEDSALYLCASRMTPLAGGRNEQFFGPGTRLTVL.

The V call is TRBV5-1, the J call TRBJ1-3; D remains ambiguous. Germline V gene data show CDR1 as SGHRS and CDR2 as YFSETQ. The V end was cut by 4 bases, the J end by 3 bases, with 8 bases between. The CDR3 runs to 13 residues. The CDR3 here is CASSPQDGNTIYF. CDR3 nucleotides: TGCGCCAGCAGCCCCCAGGATGGAAACACCATATATTTT.

DNA of the CDR3: TGCGCCAGCAGCTTAGCGGGGCGCTCCTACGAGCAGTACTTC. Its translation: CASSLAGRSYEQYF. The chain uses TRBV5-1 and TRBJ2-7; TRBD2 agrees at 7 bases. The J segment lost 0 bases and the V segment lost 2 bases, leaving 2 bases of the junction unmatched. The CDR3 runs 14 residues. The germline V gene has CDR1 SGHRS and CDR2 YFSETQ.

The chain is built from TRBV7-9 and TRBJ1-5; D is unresolved. V lost 3 bases and J 4 bases, leaving 10 bases between the germline ends. The CDR3 spans 14 residues. CDR1 is SEHNR, CDR2 FQNEAQ, per germline (reference sequence). The chain's CDR3 is CASSFSEWNQPQHF. For the CDR3, the DNA is TGTGCCAGCAGCTTCTCGGAGTGGAATCAGCCCCAGCATTTT.

The V gene is TRBV11-1, the J gene TRBJ2-1, with 12 bases that match TRBD2. The trim removed 2 bases at V and 4 bases at J, leaving 6 bases unmatched. CDR1 and CDR2 (germline): SGHAT, FQDESV (reference sequence). This CDR3 has 17 amino acids. The CDR3 spells CASSLFSLAGGYNEQFF. For the CDR3, the DNA is TGTGCCAGCAGCTTATTTTCCCTAGCGGGAGGGTACAATGAGCAGTTCTTC. The whole variable domain, filled in from reference TRBV11-1 and TRBJ2-1, reads EAEVAQSPRYKITEKSQAVAFWCDPISGHATLYWYRQILGQGPELLVQFQDESVVDDSQLPKDRFSAERLKGVDSTLKIQPAELGDSAMYLCASSLFSLAGGYNEQFFGPGTRLTVL.